The sequence of this T cell receptor beta chain was determined in a study of T cells in Graves' hyperthyroidism and ophthalmopathy. Worth noting for this clonotype: The antigen is undetermined.

Overall study results and limits: Blood also contained most expanded thyroid clonotypes above 0.001. The model's output predicted ophthalmopathy at a median of roughly 6.9 months prior to onset.

The V end lost 6 bases, the J end lost 1 base, and 22 bases lay between the germline ends. Germline CDR1 is MNHNS and CDR2 is SASEGT. The CDR3 length is 17 residues. RNA transcripts yielded amplified TCR beta CDR3 regions. HTBI primers were used for first-round RT-PCR of the TCR CDR3. TCRdb analysed the multiplex PCR reads with MiXCR anew, one entry per CDR3 protein. The data show some 570,000 distinct CDR3 sequences, approximately 17% seen once. V and J are TRBV6-1 and TRBJ2-7, with D perhaps matching TRBD1 (6 bases). This receptor was taken from a woman aged 18-29 years with Graves' ophthalmopathy. The source material was blood. The CDR3 region is CASSKHPTGPLSYEQYF. CDR3 DNA: TGTGCCAGCAGCAAACACCCGACAGGTCCCTTGTCCTACGAGCAGTACTTC.